These 9 T cell receptor beta chains share one sample of origin, sequenced in a study of blood T cell repertoires in COVID-19 (TCRdb year 2020). Preparation of the library involved the immunoSEQ multiplex PCR assay. This is the immuneACCESS table as TCRdb keeps it, with only in-frame sequences that have V and J called. A part of the clones is gone; compared with another copy, unresolved V genes explain less than half, and the rest is unexplained. Here the sample has fewer than 200,000 clones; around 72% occur a single time. The ten largest clones add up to 2.5% to 3.5% of the sample. Input material: peripheral blood. These receptors all stem from a woman aged 80 or over with acute or convalescent COVID-19.

This sequence joins TRBV28 and TRBJ2-1; 8 bases match TRBD1. This CDR3 has 14 residues. V shed 9 bases and J 6 bases; nucleotides not matched to a gene: 10. The germline CDR1 and CDR2 sequences are MDHEN and SYDVKM. The CDR3 DNA is TGTGCCAGTATCAAGCAGGGGGCCGGCAATGAGCAGTTCTTC. Translating gives CASIKQGAGNEQFF.

The chain couples TRBV19 to TRBJ1-6, with 9 positions matching TRBD1. The CDR3 has 16 amino acids. Germline assignment: CDR1 LNHDA and CDR2 SQIVND (reference sequence). Trimming took 6 bases from V and 4 from J; bases not matched to a gene: 7. The DNA of the CDR3 is TGTGCCAGTAGCCAAGACAGGGGGAGGTATAATTCACCCCTCCACTTT. Amino acid sequence: CASSQDRGRYNSPLHF.

The V gene is TRBV15, the J gene TRBJ1-2; 9 positions agree with TRBD1. The CDR3 is 15 residues long. Germline CDR1 and CDR2: LNHNV and YYDKDF (reference sequence). J was trimmed by 5 bases and V by 0 bases; bases with no gene match: 4. The CDR3 DNA is TGTGCCACCAGCAGAGAGCTTGGACAGGGGTATGGCTACACCTTC. Its protein is CATSRELGQGYGYTF.

This chain connects TRBV28 to TRBJ2-1, with a weak D call TRBD1 (5 bases). Looked up from germline, CDR1 is MDHEN and CDR2 is SYDVKM. The V and J ends lost 2 bases and 9 bases respectively, with 5 bases between them. The CDR3 runs 11 residues. DNA of the CDR3: TGTGCCAGCAGTTTACAGGGTGAGCAGTTCTTC. Protein sequence: CASSLQGEQFF.

The V and J genes are TRBV27 and TRBJ2-2; 13 bases are a match to TRBD2. CDR1 MNHEY and CDR2 SMNVEV come from the germline V gene (reference sequence). V gave up 6 bases and J gave up 5 bases; unmatched junction bases: 3. The CDR3 covers 15 residues. The CDR3 nucleotides are TGTGCCAGCAGCCCGGGACTAGCGGGGACCGGGGAGCTGTTTTTT. Translated: CASSPGLAGTGELFF.

On this clone itself: Other DNA sequences within the sample encode an identical CDR3. The chain employs TRBV5-1 and TRBJ2-5; 8 nucleotides line up with TRBD1. J lost 5 bases, V lost 3 bases, and 3 bases had no gene match. Germline-derived CDR1 and CDR2 are SGHRS and YFSETQ. The CDR3 has 13 amino acids. This CDR3 reads CASSSDRVETQYF. In nucleotides, the CDR3 is TGCGCCAGCAGCTCGGACAGGGTGGAGACCCAGTACTTC. Variable domain in full (rest from reference TRBV5-1 and TRBJ2-5): KAGVTQTPRYLIKTRGQQVTLSCSPISGHRSVSWYQQTPGQGLQFLFEYFSETQRNKGNFPGRFSGRQFSNSRSEMNVSTLELGDSALYLCASSSDRVETQYFGPGTRLLVL.

The V gene is TRBV6-5, the J gene TRBJ2-7, with a tentative D call TRBD2 (6 bases). CDR1 and CDR2 (germline): MNHEY, SVGAGI. The V end was cut by 0 bases, the J end by 4 bases, with 7 bases between. The CDR3 contains 13 residues. CDR3: CASSYSRGYEQYF. CDR3 DNA: TGTGCCAGCAGTTACTCGCGGGGATACGAGCAGTACTTC.

This sequence joins TRBV7-2 and TRBJ2-2; TRBD2 agrees at 11 bases. The CDR3 is 16 amino acids. Germline trimming cut 3 bases from V and 5 bases from J; bases unmatched to any gene: 5. The germline V gene encodes CDR1 SGHTA and CDR2 FQGNSA. CDR3 residues: CASSFSGRARTGELFF. DNA for the CDR3: TGTGCCAGCAGCTTTAGCGGGAGGGCCCGTACCGGGGAGCTGTTTTTT.

The chain joins TRBV29-1 to TRBJ1-2; TRBD1 matches 9 bases. The CDR3 consists of 11 residues. Germline values: CDR1 SQVTM, CDR2 ANQGSEA. V was clipped by 5 bases and J by 6 bases; unmatched bases: 1. CDR3 region: CSVWTGDGYTF. The CDR3 coding sequence is TGCAGCGTTTGGACAGGGGATGGCTACACCTTC. The whole variable domain, filled in from reference TRBV29-1 and TRBJ1-2, reads SAVISQKPSRDICQRGTSLTIQCQVDSQVTMMFWYRQQPGQSLTLIATANQGSEATYESGFVIDKFPISRPNLTFSTLTVSNMSPEDSSIYLCSVWTGDGYTFGSGTRLTVV.